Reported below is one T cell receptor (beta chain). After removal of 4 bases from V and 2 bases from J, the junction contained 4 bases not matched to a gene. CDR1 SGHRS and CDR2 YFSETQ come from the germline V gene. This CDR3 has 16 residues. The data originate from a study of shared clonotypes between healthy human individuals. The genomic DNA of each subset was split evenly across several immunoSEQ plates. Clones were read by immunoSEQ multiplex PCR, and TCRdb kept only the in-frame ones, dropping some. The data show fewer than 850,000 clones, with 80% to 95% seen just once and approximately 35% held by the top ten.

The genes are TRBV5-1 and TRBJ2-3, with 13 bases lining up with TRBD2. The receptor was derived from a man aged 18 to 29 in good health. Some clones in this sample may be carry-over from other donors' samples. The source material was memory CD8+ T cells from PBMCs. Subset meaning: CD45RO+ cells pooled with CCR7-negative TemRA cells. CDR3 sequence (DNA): TGCGCCAGCAGCCTCGGACTAGCGGGAGTCACAGATACGCAGTATTTT. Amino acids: CASSLGLAGVTDTQYF.